This TCR beta chain was captured in a study of shared clonotypes between healthy human individuals. In the original processing: ImmunoSEQ sequences covered only the junction and lacked quality scores; filtering therefore differed. The repertoire was sequenced with immunoSEQ multiplex PCR; TCRdb's copy has only in-frame clones and lacks some. The V and J calls and clone size come from that table; D and trimming were worked out from the DNA. The table records about 2.1 million clones, 85% to 95% of them present only once. The naive CD8 fraction comprised CD45RO-negative cells positively selected for CCR7 and excluded terminally differentiated effector memory CD45RA+ cells. Germline V gene sequence: CDR1 SGHTA, CDR2 FQGTGA. This CDR3 comprises 18 residues. V was trimmed by 4 bases and J by 2 bases, leaving 22 bases between them. Concerning this clone: Its antigen remains unknown.

Findings and limits, study-wide: Donor scarcity curtailed the genetic and exposure-history diversity represented herein. In a few donors, around 4.5% of naive CD4 clonotypes appeared in common.

This TCR came from a man in his late teens or twenties in good health. Some clones in this sample may be carry-over from other donors' samples. Specimen: naive CD8+ T cells from PBMCs. The V and J genes are TRBV7-3 and TRBJ2-3, with D unclear. The CDR3 here is CASSSHGRLGKVTDTQYF. DNA for the CDR3: TGTGCCAGCAGCTCCCATGGGCGGTTGGGGAAGGTCACAGATACGCAGTATTTT.